This T cell receptor beta chain came from a study of beta chain features in type 1 diabetes (dated 2018 in TCRdb). Notes on the research overall: Patients and healthy donors did not differ in mean age, gender distribution, total cell number or subset yield. A total of 107,917,701 sorted cells were examined across all samples, and RNA yield correlated strongly with the number of cells per subset. The study compared TCRB repertoires of sorted circulating CD4+ T cell subsets between recently diagnosed type 1 diabetes patients and matched healthy donors. Naive and central memory subsets were obtained from all 30 or so donors, but regulatory and stem cell-like memory subsets were isolated from only 8 patients and roughly eight healthy donors.

In the case of this clone: Its binding antigen is unknown. Per-base quality was not reported, and no clone a single base away is much larger than it. The sample carries other DNA sequences with the same CDR3.

Reading from cysteine to phenylalanine, the CDR3 counts 15 amino acids. The DNA shown is the 45-base CDR3, in frame from base 1. Deletion took 3 bases off V and 0 bases off J, with a span of 9 bases between the germline ends. The germline V gene sets CDR1 to MDHEN and CDR2 to SYDVKM. Each donor gave one peripheral blood draw, averaging approximately 110 mL, which was collected into heparinised tubes. A BD FACSAria II and a panel including CD45RO, CCR7, CD25, CD127, CD95 and CD27 were used to sort naive, central memory, regulatory and stem cell-like memory CD4+ T cells. All sorted populations exceeded 95% purity. PBMCs were isolated right away by Lymphoprep density gradient centrifugation and were stained directly, without culture. To minimize batch effects, samples were stained and sorted in pairs, one healthy donor with one patient per experiment. What the research found in general, with its limitations: At VDJ recombination sites, patients with type 1 diabetes made fewer insertions and deleted more nucleotides, a pattern implying thymic rearrangement abnormalities. Because small numbers of individuals were included in the HLA sub-analyses, any influence of HLA type on TCRB rearrangement was left unresolved. Naive, central memory and regulatory TCRB repertoires appeared to be more alike among patients than among healthy donors. PCR might favor shorter templates, but patient and control samples were amplified and corrected together, so any skew would affect both groups equally. Type 1 diabetes patients showed a moderate but significant shortening of TCRB CDR3 length in all four CD4+ subsets. Because cDNA was sequenced instead of genomic DNA, highly expressing activated cells could be over-represented, though the groups showed no difference in activation or CD3 levels.

All of the isolated RNA was reverse transcribed with the High Capacity cDNA Reverse Transcription Kit, so expressed TCRB transcripts were sequenced. Deep immunoSEQ sequencing was applied to naive, central memory and regulatory T cell samples, giving an average of roughly 3.5 million total reads per sample. Sorted cells were lysed in RLT buffer, and RNA was extracted using DNase-treated RNeasy Micro or Mini kits according to cell number. To prevent cross-contamination, every cell subset was processed on its own, while patient and healthy donor samples were processed together. Using the immunoSEQ multiplex PCR, TCRB sequences were amplified from cDNA into 87-bp fragments spanning the CDR3 region. Amplicons were sequenced on the Illumina HiSeq platform. In the paper's pipeline: Synthetic template baselines were used to correct PCR bias computationally, reads within Hamming distance 2 were collapsed, and singletons that could not be merged were discarded. Reads were aligned against IMGT so that V, D and J genes, CDR3 length and insertions or deletions at six rearrangement sites could be assigned. Clonotype counts were normalized to sorted cell number within each subset before computing true diversity and Gini coefficients with the tcR R package. Repertoire sharing was quantified using the overlap coefficient calculated on TCRB nucleotide sequences. Out-of-frame TCRB sequences from naive cells were analyzed as a proxy for the pre-selection repertoire. Here the immuneACCESS table is served through TCRdb, limited to in-frame sequences with V and J called. Missing clones are a known gap in these copies; in checked studies unresolved V genes cover under half, and the rest lacks a known reason. D and trimming come from the DNA, and the V and J calls and clone size come from that table. The sample table shows about 930,000 clones, and about 17% are seen once. Clones ranked in the top ten supply roughly 0.025% of the sample.

This chain joins TRBV28 to TRBJ2-4, with the D assignment possibly TRBD1 or TRBD2, given 5 matching bases for each. Sequencing used naive CD4+ T cells from blood. The label giving this sample's cell subset or site can be read as: true naive CD4+ T cells. The source of this sequence is a woman between 18 and 29 years old in good health. The CDR3 reads as follows: CASSLGTLAKNIQYF. The bases read TGTGCCAGCAGTTTGGGGACGCTAGCCAAAAACATTCAGTACTTC.